The rows below give T cell receptor beta chains drawn from one sample of a study of shared clonotypes between healthy human individuals. The table came from immunoSEQ multiplex PCR; TCRdb's copy has only in-frame clones and leaves some out. The repertoire includes around 690,000 clones, about nine tenths of them detected once, and 34% sits in the top ten. Sequenced input: memory CD8+ T cells from PBMCs. Receptor source: a man in his late teens or twenties in good health. Some clones in this sample may be carry-over from other donors' samples. Each CDR3 is given without its conserved first and last residue.

CDR3aa | j_gene | v_gene
ASSVWVGGVTDTQY | TRBJ2-3 | TRBV7-9
ASSLGFTDTQY | TRBJ2-3 | TRBV14
ASSPGQGVDEQY | TRBJ2-7 | TRBV10-2
ASSGGESYEQY | TRBJ2-7 | TRBV19
ASSPNLPGTGELF | TRBJ2-2 | TRBV18
ASSQAGVGTANYGYT | TRBJ1-2 | TRBV4-1
ASSLVGGSAYNEQF | TRBJ2-1 | TRBV7-8
ASRPPGTGRLSTDTQY | TRBJ2-3 | TRBV11-2
AWSLGTSGNTIY | TRBJ1-3 | TRBV30
ASSLGYPEETQY | TRBJ2-5 | TRBV28
ASSYGTGMSSPLH | TRBJ1-6 | TRBV6-5
ATSRVAGGGVDGYT | TRBJ1-2 | TRBV15
ASVLKRGRQF | TRBJ2-1 | TRBV5-1
AWSVGYRFPTNEKLF | TRBJ1-4 | TRBV30
ASTLTGTGILPT | TRBJ2-6 | TRBV19
ASSFPRGGGRETQY | TRBJ2-5 | TRBV28
AIGGEGYEQY | TRBJ2-7 | TRBV10-3
ASSLRPSQTYNEQF | TRBJ2-1 | TRBV27
AINGGSNHEQY | TRBJ2-7 | TRBV10-3
ASSQGRWWGYT | TRBJ1-2 | TRBV14
ASPVPGQGPDTEAF | TRBJ1-1 | TRBV6-4
ASSSRDRGLDEQF | TRBJ2-1 | TRBV11-2